This entry is about one T cell receptor beta chain. Patients selected for sequencing had displayed CD8+CD57+ cell expansion by flow cytometry. All patients were therapy-naive when blood was sampled. This entry is derived from a study of CD8+CD57+ T cells in acquired aplastic anemia. Profiles of TCR beta VDJ and CDR3 were generated from a genomic DNA template. TCRdb recomputed calls from the reads with MiXCR, one row per CDR3 protein. The table lists about 40,000 distinct CDR3 sequences, over 55% of them singletons. The sequencing input was sorted CD4+, CD8+, or CD8+CD57+ T cells (not recorded which) from PBMCs. The clonotype comes from a human donor with aplastic anemia.

The CDR3 coding sequence is TGTGCCAGCAGTCTTCGACTAGTGACAGATACGCAGTATTTT. Its translation: CASSLRLVTDTQYF. This chain connects TRBV25-1 to TRBJ2-3; D may be TRBD2 (6 bases). V lost 5 bases, J lost 3 bases, and 12 bases lay in between. Germline CDR1 is MGHDK and CDR2 is SYGVNS. The CDR3 runs to 14 residues.